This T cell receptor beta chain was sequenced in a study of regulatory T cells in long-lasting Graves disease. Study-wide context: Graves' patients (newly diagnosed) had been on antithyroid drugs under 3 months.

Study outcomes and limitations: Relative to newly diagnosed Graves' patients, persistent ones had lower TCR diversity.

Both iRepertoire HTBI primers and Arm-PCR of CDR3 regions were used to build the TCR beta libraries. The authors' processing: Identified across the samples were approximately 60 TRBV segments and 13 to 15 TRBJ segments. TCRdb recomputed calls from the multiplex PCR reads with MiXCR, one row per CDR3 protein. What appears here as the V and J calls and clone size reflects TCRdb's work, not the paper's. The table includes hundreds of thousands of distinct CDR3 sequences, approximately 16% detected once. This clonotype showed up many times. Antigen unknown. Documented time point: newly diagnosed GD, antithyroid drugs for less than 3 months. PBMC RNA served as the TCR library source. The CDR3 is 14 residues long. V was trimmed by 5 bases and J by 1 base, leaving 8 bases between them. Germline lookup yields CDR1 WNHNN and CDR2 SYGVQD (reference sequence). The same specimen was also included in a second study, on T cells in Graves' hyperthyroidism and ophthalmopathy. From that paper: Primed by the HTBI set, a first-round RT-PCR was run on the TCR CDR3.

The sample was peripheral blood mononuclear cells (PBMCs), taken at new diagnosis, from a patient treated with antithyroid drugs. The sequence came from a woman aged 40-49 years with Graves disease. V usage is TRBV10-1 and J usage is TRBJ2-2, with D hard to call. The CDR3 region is CASSSSLNTGELFF. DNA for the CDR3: TGCGCCAGCAGTAGCAGCTTGAACACCGGGGAGCTGTTTTTT.